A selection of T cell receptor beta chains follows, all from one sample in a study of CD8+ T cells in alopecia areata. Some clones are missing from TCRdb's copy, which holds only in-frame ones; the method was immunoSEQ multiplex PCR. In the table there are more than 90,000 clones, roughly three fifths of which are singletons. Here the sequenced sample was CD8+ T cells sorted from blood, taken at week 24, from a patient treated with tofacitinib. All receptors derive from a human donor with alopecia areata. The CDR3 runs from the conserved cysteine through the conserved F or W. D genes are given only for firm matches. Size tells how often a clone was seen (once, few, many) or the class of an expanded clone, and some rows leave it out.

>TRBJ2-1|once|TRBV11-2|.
TGTGCCAGCAGCGCTTCGGGGGTAAGCTCCTACAATGAGCAGTTCTTC
CASSASGVSSYNEQFF
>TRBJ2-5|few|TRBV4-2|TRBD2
TGTGCCAGCAGCCAACTGGGACTAGAGGAGACCCAGTACTTC
CASSQLGLEETQYF
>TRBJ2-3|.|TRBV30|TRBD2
TGTGCCTGCGGGCGGGGGGCGGATACGCAGTATTTT
CACGRGADTQYF
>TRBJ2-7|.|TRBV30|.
TGTGCCTGGAGTGTACCGACAGTATACGAGCAGTACTTC
CAWSVPTVYEQYF
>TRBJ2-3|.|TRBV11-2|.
TGTGCCAGCAGCTTCCCAGATACGCAGTATTTT
CASSFPDTQYF
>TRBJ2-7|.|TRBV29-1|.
TGCAGCGTTGAAAGCCCAACAGGGACCTACGAGCAGTACTTC
CSVESPTGTYEQYF
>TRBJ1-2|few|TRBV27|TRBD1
TGTGCCAGCAGCGACAGGGGAAATGGCTACACCTTC
CASSDRGNGYTF
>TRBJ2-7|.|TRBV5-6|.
TGTGCCAGCAGCTTGCGCTACGAGCAGTACTTC
CASSLRYEQYF
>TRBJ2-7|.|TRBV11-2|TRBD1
TGTGCCAGCAGTACAAACAGGGGCTACGAGCAGTACTTC
CASSTNRGYEQYF
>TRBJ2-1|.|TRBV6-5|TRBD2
TGTGCCAGCAGCCCGGGGGGGGACTACAATGAGCAGTTCTTC
CASSPGGDYNEQFF
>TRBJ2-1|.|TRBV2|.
TGTGCCAGCAGCGCTGGAACAGGGCTCTACAATGAGCAGTTCTTC
CASSAGTGLYNEQFF
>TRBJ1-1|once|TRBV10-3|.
TGTGCCATCAGTGAGAGCGAGGGGAGGTCTTTCTTT
CAISESEGRSFF
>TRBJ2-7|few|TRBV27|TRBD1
TGTGCCAGCAGTTCCAGCCAGGGGGCCTACGAGCAGTACTTC
CASSSSQGAYEQYF
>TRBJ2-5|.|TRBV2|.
TGTGCCAGCTCTGAGGCCAACCAAGAGACCCAGTACTTC
CASSEANQETQYF
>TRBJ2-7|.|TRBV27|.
TGTGCCAGCAGTTTAGCCTCCTCCTACGAGCAGTACTTC
CASSLASSYEQYF
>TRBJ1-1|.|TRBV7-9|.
TGTGCCAGCAGCCCCGACAGCTTGAACACTGAAGCTTTCTTT
CASSPDSLNTEAFF
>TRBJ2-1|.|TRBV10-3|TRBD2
TGTGCCATCAGTGACCCCCAGCGGGGACTATACAATGAGCAGTTCTTC
CAISDPQRGLYNEQFF
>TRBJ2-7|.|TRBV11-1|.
TGTGCCAGCACCTCCAGCTCCTACGAGCAGTACTTC
CASTSSSYEQYF
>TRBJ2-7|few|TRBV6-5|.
TGTGCCAGCAGTTACCATGAGGGAAGCGGCGAGCAGTACTTC
CASSYHEGSGEQYF
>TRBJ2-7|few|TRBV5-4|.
TGTGCCAGCAGCCGAGGGGGTTCATCCTACGAGCAGTACTTC
CASSRGGSSYEQYF
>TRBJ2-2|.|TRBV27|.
TGTGCCAGCAGTGAAGCCCCCGGATCCCCCGGGGAGCTGTTTTTT
CASSEAPGSPGELFF
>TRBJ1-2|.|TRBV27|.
TGTGCCAGCAGTTATTCAGGGTCGGGTGGCTACACCTTC
CASSYSGSGGYTF
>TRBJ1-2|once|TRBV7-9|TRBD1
TGTGCCAGCAGCGCCACAGGGGTAGCGAATGGCTACACCTTC
CASSATGVANGYTF
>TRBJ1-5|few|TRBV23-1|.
TGCGCCAGCAGTGGGGGGAGCATCTATAGCAATCAGCCCCAGCATTTT
CASSGGSIYSNQPQHF
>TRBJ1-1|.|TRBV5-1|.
TGCGCCAGCAGCTTGGTGGGGCAGGCCATGAACACTGAAGCTTTCTTT
CASSLVGQAMNTEAFF
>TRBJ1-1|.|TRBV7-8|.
TGTGCCAGCAGCCCCACTGTCAGAGACACAGCGAACACTGAAGCTTTCTTT
CASSPTVRDTANTEAFF
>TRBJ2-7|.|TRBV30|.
TGTGCCTGGATTCGCAGGGGTGGCTACGAGCAGTACTTC
CAWIRRGGYEQYF
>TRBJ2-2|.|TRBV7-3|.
TGTGCCAGCAGACTCCTAAACACCGGGGAGCTGTTTTTT
CASRLLNTGELFF
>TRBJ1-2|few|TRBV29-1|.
TGCAGCGTTGAGGAGGACTATGGCTACACCTTC
CSVEEDYGYTF
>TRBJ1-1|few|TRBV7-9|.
TGTGCCAGCAGCTTAGGAAGGGGACAGAACACTGAAGCTTTCTTT
CASSLGRGQNTEAFF
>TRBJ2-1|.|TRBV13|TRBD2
TGTGCCAGCAGCACGCTAGAGACTAGCGGGGGATACAATGAGCAGTTCTTC
CASSTLETSGGYNEQFF
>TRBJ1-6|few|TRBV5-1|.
TGCGCCAGCAGCTTGAGCCCGAGGATGGATAATTCACCCCTCCACTTT
CASSLSPRMDNSPLHF
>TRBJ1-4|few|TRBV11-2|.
TGTGCCAGCACTAATCCCAGTGGCCTCCGTTCTGATGAAAAACTGTTTTTT
CASTNPSGLRSDEKLFF
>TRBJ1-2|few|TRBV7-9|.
TGTGCCAGCAGCTTAGGGGACACCGGCTACACCTTC
CASSLGDTGYTF
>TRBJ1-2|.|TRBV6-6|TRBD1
TGTGCCAGCAGTTTAAGGTCCACAGGGGGGAGATATGGCTACACCTTC
CASSLRSTGGRYGYTF
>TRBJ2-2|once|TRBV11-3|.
TGTGCCAGCAGTTGGGACGGGAACACCGGGGAGCTGTTTTTT
CASSWDGNTGELFF
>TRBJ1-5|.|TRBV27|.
TGTGCCGCAGGGGATCGCAATCAGCCCCAGCATTTT
CAAGDRNQPQHF
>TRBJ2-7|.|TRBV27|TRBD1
TGTGCCAGCAGTTCCACGACAGGGTACCTCTTATACGAGCAGTACTTC
CASSSTTGYLLYEQYF
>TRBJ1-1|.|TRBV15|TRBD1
TGTGCCACCAGCAGAGCCGGGACAGGGGGCGAAGCTTTCTTT
CATSRAGTGGEAFF
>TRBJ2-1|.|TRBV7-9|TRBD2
TGTGCCAGCAGCTCCGTAGCGGGGGGGTACAATGAGCAGTTCTTC
CASSSVAGGYNEQFF
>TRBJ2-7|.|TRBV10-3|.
TGTGCCATCAGTGACGGACAGAACGAGCAGTACTTC
CAISDGQNEQYF
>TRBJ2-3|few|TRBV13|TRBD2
TGTGCCAGCAGCTTCGGGACTACGGATAATACGCAGTATTTT
CASSFGTTDNTQYF
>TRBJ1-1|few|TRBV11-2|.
TGTGCCAGCAGCTTACGGGGGTTGGGGAGGAAAGGTCCTGAAGCTTTCTTT
CASSLRGLGRKGPEAFF
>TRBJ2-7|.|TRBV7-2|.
TGTGCCAGCAGCGCCCACACCTGGATCGAGCAGTACTTC
CASSAHTWIEQYF
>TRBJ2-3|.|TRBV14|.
TGTGCCAGCAGCCAATCTATGGGGACGGCCAGCACAGATACGCAGTATTTT
CASSQSMGTASTDTQYF
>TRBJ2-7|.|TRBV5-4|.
TGTGCCAGCAGAGACGTTGGGGGTTCCTACGAGCAGTACTTC
CASRDVGGSYEQYF
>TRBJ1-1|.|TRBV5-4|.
TGTGCCAGCAGCCCCGGATTCATGAACACTGAAGCTTTCTTT
CASSPGFMNTEAFF
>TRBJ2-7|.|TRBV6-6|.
TGTGCCAGCAGTTCTTTGGGGGCCGGGGACGAGCAGTACTTC
CASSSLGAGDEQYF
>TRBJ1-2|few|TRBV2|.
TGTGCCAGCAGTGAAGCTGGCTACACCTTC
CASSEAGYTF
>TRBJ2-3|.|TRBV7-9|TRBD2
TGTGCCAGCAGCCATCGGGACTCGGGACTAACAGATACGCAGTATTTT
CASSHRDSGLTDTQYF
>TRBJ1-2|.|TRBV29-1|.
TGCAGCGTTGTAAGCCTAGACAACTATGGCTACACCTTC
CSVVSLDNYGYTF
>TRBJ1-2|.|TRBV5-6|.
TGTGCCAGCAGCTTGGTGACAGACCATGGCTACACCTTC
CASSLVTDHGYTF
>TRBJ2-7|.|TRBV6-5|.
TGTGCCAGCAGTTATTACCAGGGGTACGAGCAGTACTTC
CASSYYQGYEQYF
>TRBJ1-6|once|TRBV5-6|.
TGTGCCAGCAGCCCGCCGGGACACCTTAATTCACCCCTCCACTTT
CASSPPGHLNSPLHF
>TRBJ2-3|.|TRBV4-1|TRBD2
TGTGCCAGCAGCCAAGATGAGGGCGGGGGGGCAGATACGCAGTATTTT
CASSQDEGGGADTQYF
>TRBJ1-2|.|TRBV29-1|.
TGCAGCGTTGAAGACCCAAGCGGTACCAACTATGGCTACACCTTC
CSVEDPSGTNYGYTF
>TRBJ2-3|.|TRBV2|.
TGTGCCAGCAGTGAACTGTCAGGGCCCGATTATTTT
CASSELSGPDYF
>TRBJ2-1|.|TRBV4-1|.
TGCGCCAGCAGCCAAGAAGGGATAAGCTCCTACAATGAGCAGTTCTTC
CASSQEGISSYNEQFF
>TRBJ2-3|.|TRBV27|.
TGTGCCAGCAGCCCCGGCACAGATACGCAGTATTTT
CASSPGTDTQYF
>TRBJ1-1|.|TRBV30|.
TGTGCCCGTCAGGGGTCGAACACTGAAGCTTTCTTT
CARQGSNTEAFF